This is a list of T cell receptor beta chains from one sample in a study of T cells after yellow fever vaccination. TCRdb recomputed calls from the 5' RACE reads with MiXCR, one row per CDR3 protein. The repertoire holds about 310,000 distinct CDR3 sequences, with roughly 4% as singletons. Source: PBMCs, taken on the day of the yellow fever booster vaccination. The receptor source for this set is a man aged 18 to 30 who received the YFV17D yellow fever vaccine. The CDR3 runs from the conserved cysteine through the conserved F or W. The order of the fields is J gene, clone size, V gene, D gene, CDR3 DNA, CDR3 protein. A D gene is named only where the DNA matches it firmly. Clone size appears in some rows only: once, few, many, or a class for an expanded clone.

J: TRBJ1-6
size: few
V: TRBV4-1
D: NA
DNA: TGCGCCAGCAGCCAAGTAGCGGGGGTACTTAATTCACCCCTCCACTTT
CDR3: CASSQVAGVLNSPLHF

J: TRBJ2-7
size: few
V: TRBV7-2
D: NA
DNA: TGTGCCAGCAGCTCCGATTGGGGCTCCTACGAGCAGTACTTC
CDR3: CASSSDWGSYEQYF

J: TRBJ2-2
size: NA
V: TRBV7-2
D: NA
DNA: TGTGCCAGCAGCTTAAAATGGGACACCGGGGAGCTGTTTTTT
CDR3: CASSLKWDTGELFF

J: TRBJ1-4
size: NA
V: TRBV12-3/TRBV12-4
D: NA
DNA: TGTGCCAGCAGTTTACACAGAAATGGGGGAAAACTGTTTTTT
CDR3: CASSLHRNGGKLFF

J: TRBJ2-3
size: NA
V: TRBV4-3
D: TRBD2
DNA: TGCGCCAGCAGCCAAGGAGGGACTAGCGGGGGTTATAGCACAGATACGCAGTATTTT
CDR3: CASSQGGTSGGYSTDTQYF

J: TRBJ1-1
size: few
V: TRBV7-8
D: TRBD1
DNA: TGTGCCAGCAGCTTTCGGACAGGGATCACTGAAGCTTTCTTT
CDR3: CASSFRTGITEAFF

J: TRBJ1-2
size: many
V: TRBV29-1
D: NA
DNA: TGCAGCGTTGAAGAACAGCCCCTGCGCTACACCTTC
CDR3: CSVEEQPLRYTF

J: TRBJ2-3
size: NA
V: TRBV24-1
D: NA
DNA: TGTGCCACCAGTGACCTCACGGACCCGATTAACACAGATACGCAGTATTTT
CDR3: CATSDLTDPINTDTQYF

J: TRBJ1-3
size: few
V: TRBV27
D: NA
DNA: TGTGCCAGCAGTCCCGGAAACGCAAACACCATATATTTT
CDR3: CASSPGNANTIYF

J: TRBJ2-5
size: NA
V: TRBV7-8
D: TRBD2
DNA: TGTGCCAGCAGCCCCAAAAGACTAGCGGAGATCCAAGAGACCCAGTACTTC
CDR3: CASSPKRLAEIQETQYF

J: TRBJ2-1
size: many
V: TRBV7-9
D: NA
DNA: TGTGCCAGCAGCTTAGTATCGGGAAGGTACAATGAGCAGTTCTTC
CDR3: CASSLVSGRYNEQFF

J: TRBJ1-4
size: NA
V: TRBV18
D: TRBD1
DNA: TGTGCCAGCTCGCGGAGAACAGGGGGAGAAAAACTGTTTTTT
CDR3: CASSRRTGGEKLFF

J: TRBJ2-5
size: NA
V: TRBV20-1
D: TRBD2
DNA: TGCAGTGCCCTGGGGGGAGGGGCCAGGGAGACCCAGTACTTC
CDR3: CSALGGGARETQYF

J: TRBJ2-1
size: many
V: TRBV15
D: TRBD2
DNA: TGTGCCACCAGCAGAGGGGGACTAGCGCTAAATGAGCAGTTCTTC
CDR3: CATSRGGLALNEQFF

J: TRBJ2-1
size: many
V: TRBV7-6
D: NA
DNA: TGTGCCAGCAGCGAGGCAAGCGGTTTCTCCTACAATGAGCAGTTCTTC
CDR3: CASSEASGFSYNEQFF

J: TRBJ1-5
size: few
V: TRBV28
D: TRBD1
DNA: TGTGCCACTCGACAGGGCATTTTCTATAGCAATCAGCCCCAGCATTTT
CDR3: CATRQGIFYSNQPQHF

J: TRBJ1-2
size: many
V: TRBV24-1
D: TRBD1
DNA: TGTGCCACCAGTGATTCCCCCGGGACAGGGGGCGACTATGGCTACACCTTC
CDR3: CATSDSPGTGGDYGYTF

J: TRBJ2-3
size: many
V: TRBV7-3
D: NA
DNA: TGTGCCAGCAGCCCGGGACACTTTCCAGATACGCAGTATTTT
CDR3: CASSPGHFPDTQYF

J: TRBJ1-1
size: many
V: TRBV4-2
D: TRBD1
DNA: TGTGCCAGCAGCCAGCTCTGGACTTACAGGGGCACTGAAGCTTTCTTT
CDR3: CASSQLWTYRGTEAFF

J: TRBJ2-5
size: few
V: TRBV12-3/TRBV12-4
D: TRBD2
DNA: TGTGCCAGCAGTGTCGGGACTAGCGTAATTGGAGAGACCCAGTACTTC
CDR3: CASSVGTSVIGETQYF

J: TRBJ2-2
size: many
V: TRBV29-1
D: NA
DNA: TGCAGCGTTGAGGCACAACTGAACACCGGGGAGCTGTTTTTT
CDR3: CSVEAQLNTGELFF

J: TRBJ2-4
size: NA
V: TRBV9
D: NA
DNA: TGTGCCAGCGGGGATAGCGACAGAAACATTCAGTACTTC
CDR3: CASGDSDRNIQYF

J: TRBJ2-7
size: many
V: TRBV7-6
D: NA
DNA: TGTGCCAGCAGCTCCGGGACGGGACCCTACGAGCAGTACTTC
CDR3: CASSSGTGPYEQYF

J: TRBJ2-7
size: many
V: TRBV12-3/TRBV12-4
D: NA
DNA: TGTGCCAGCAGTTTTGACCGGGCCACTCAGTACTTC
CDR3: CASSFDRATQYF

J: TRBJ1-1
size: NA
V: TRBV6-1
D: TRBD1
DNA: TGTGCCAGCAGCCCGGTGAGGGACAGGGTTTCCAACACTGAAGCTTTCTTT
CDR3: CASSPVRDRVSNTEAFF

J: TRBJ2-4
size: many
V: TRBV5-1
D: NA
DNA: TGCGCCAGCAGGTCAGCAAACATTCAGTACTTC
CDR3: CASRSANIQYF

J: TRBJ2-2
size: many
V: TRBV11-3
D: NA
DNA: TGTGCCAGCAGCTTAGATAGTTTCGATAACGGGGAGCTGTTTTTT
CDR3: CASSLDSFDNGELFF

J: TRBJ2-4
size: many
V: TRBV4-1
D: NA
DNA: TGCGCCAGCAGCCAAGTGGGGGGAGCAAACATTCAGTACTTC
CDR3: CASSQVGGANIQYF

J: TRBJ2-1
size: many
V: TRBV24-1
D: NA
DNA: TGTGCCACCAGTGATGGTAGGACGCGAGAGCAGTTCTTC
CDR3: CATSDGRTREQFF

J: TRBJ1-2
size: few
V: TRBV5-4
D: NA
DNA: TGTGCCAGCAGCTTGTTGGTTGCGGGGTACCTTCTCTACACCTTC
CDR3: CASSLLVAGYLLYTF

J: TRBJ2-1
size: many
V: TRBV7-2
D: TRBD1
DNA: TGTGCCAGCAGCTGGGGACAGGGAAGAGTGCAGCAGTTCTTC
CDR3: CASSWGQGRVQQFF

J: TRBJ1-2
size: many
V: TRBV6-2/TRBV6-3
D: NA
DNA: TGTGCCAGCAGTTACTCGGGCTATGGCTACACCTTC
CDR3: CASSYSGYGYTF

J: TRBJ2-3
size: few
V: TRBV7-9
D: NA
DNA: TGTGCCAGCAGCCCCCCGATAGCGGTCACAGATACGCAGTATTTT
CDR3: CASSPPIAVTDTQYF

J: TRBJ1-4
size: many
V: TRBV5-1
D: TRBD1
DNA: TGCGCCAGCAGCTGGGGACAGGCCGCAACTAATGAAAAACTGTTTTTT
CDR3: CASSWGQAATNEKLFF

J: TRBJ2-5
size: many
V: TRBV24-1
D: NA
DNA: TGTGCCACCAGTGATTCTCAAGAGACCCAGTACTTC
CDR3: CATSDSQETQYF

J: TRBJ2-2
size: many
V: TRBV7-9
D: TRBD1
DNA: TGTGCCAGCTATGGACAGGGGGCACGGAATGGCGACACCGGGGAGCTGTTTTTT
CDR3: CASYGQGARNGDTGELFF

J: TRBJ1-4
size: few
V: TRBV4-3
D: TRBD1
DNA: TGCGCCAGCAGCCAAAACTCCTACAGGGGATCTGAAAAACTGTTTTTT
CDR3: CASSQNSYRGSEKLFF

J: TRBJ2-5
size: many
V: TRBV20-1
D: NA
DNA: TGCAGTGCTAGTCCGTACTTAGCGGAAGAGACCCAGTACTTC
CDR3: CSASPYLAEETQYF

J: TRBJ2-1
size: NA
V: TRBV9
D: NA
DNA: TGTGCCAGCAGCGATAGGGGCAGACCCAACTACAATGAGCAGTTCTTC
CDR3: CASSDRGRPNYNEQFF

J: TRBJ2-4
size: few
V: TRBV5-1
D: NA
DNA: TGCGCCAGCAGCCCTGTGGTAGCCAAAAACATTCAGTACTTC
CDR3: CASSPVVAKNIQYF

J: TRBJ2-3
size: few
V: TRBV27
D: NA
DNA: TGTGCCAGCAGTGATCAGGGGGGGTACCCAGATACGCAGTATTTT
CDR3: CASSDQGGYPDTQYF

J: TRBJ2-7
size: many
V: TRBV12-3/TRBV12-4
D: TRBD2
DNA: TGTGCCAGCAGTTTTACTAGCGCGTCCTACGAGCAGTACTTC
CDR3: CASSFTSASYEQYF

J: TRBJ2-2
size: NA
V: TRBV7-9
D: NA
DNA: TGTGCCAGCAGCCGTCCAGGGCGAACCGGGGAGCTGTTTTTT
CDR3: CASSRPGRTGELFF

J: TRBJ2-3
size: many
V: TRBV4-1
D: NA
DNA: TGCGCCAGCAGCCAAGGGGAGTTGTCCCTGACAGATACGCAGTATTTT
CDR3: CASSQGELSLTDTQYF

J: TRBJ2-2
size: many
V: TRBV20-1
D: TRBD1
DNA: TGCAGTGCTAGGGCCGGGACAGGGGGCTGGAACACCGGGGAGCTGTTTTTT
CDR3: CSARAGTGGWNTGELFF